A single sample is the source of the 2 T cell receptor beta chains below, sequenced in a study of CD4 T cell repertoires in COVID-19 (dated by TCRdb to the early 2020s). Libraries were constructed by the immunoSEQ multiplex PCR assay. In its TCRdb copy, this immuneACCESS table keeps in-frame sequences only and misses some clones. Where compared with another copy, unresolved V genes explain less than half of these, and the others have no known cause. In all, the sample holds some 24,000 clones, and over 85% of those were seen once. The ten top clones hold 0.66% of the sample. Memory T cell samples that were not cultured were sequenced immediately after ex vivo isolation. The sequenced sample was circulating follicular helper CD4+ T cells (cTfh) from blood, obtained before the COVID-19 pandemic. The cell subset or site label, as the study defines it: circulating T follicular helper cells. Every receptor here comes from a human donor who had COVID-19.

The chain has TRBV10-2 and TRBJ2-3, with 11 bases identical to TRBD2. With 6 bases clipped from V and 5 bases from J, the junction kept 13 bases outside the gene matches. Per germline, CDR1 WSHSY and CDR2 SAAADI. The CDR3 totals 17 residues. The CDR3 spells CASRGDSGRGLRDTQYF. The DNA of the CDR3 is TGCGCCAGCAGGGGGGATAGCGGGAGGGGGTTACGAGATACGCAGTATTTT.

This chain links TRBV5-1 with TRBJ2-2, with TRBD2 matching 7 bases. The CDR3 is 15 residues long. V dropped 4 bases and J dropped 1; count of bases not matched to a gene: 4. Germline V CDR1 and CDR2: SGHRS, YFSETQ. In DNA form, the CDR3 reads TGCGCCAGCAGCCCTACTAGCGTGAACACCGGGGAGCTGTTTTTT. It is translated as CASSPTSVNTGELFF.